Given below is one T cell receptor (beta chain) in context. Its antigen is not known. CDR1 is SGHVS, CDR2 FNYEAQ, per germline. This CDR3 region has 17 residues. Trimming stripped 1 base from V and 4 bases from J, with 19 bases between. This specimen comes from a study of shared clonotypes between healthy human individuals. Study-wide points: It was the non-shared clonotypes that had lower generation probabilities than clonotypes shared by all four donors.

Evenly divided among several immunoSEQ plates was the genomic DNA of each subset. TCRdb's table, derived via immunoSEQ multiplex PCR, lists solely in-frame clones and lacks some. The sample has over 2 million clones, under 95% seen once. The TCR was taken from a young man in good health. Some clones in this sample may be carry-over from other donors' samples. The chain carries TRBV7-6 and TRBJ2-5; D is ambiguous. The sample consisted of naive CD4+ T cells from PBMCs. The subset: CD45RA+ positively selected. In nucleotides, the CDR3 is TGTGCCAGCAGCTTAGATCTCTCGGGCCCCCCAAGAGAGACCCAGTACTTC. Translating it yields CASSLDLSGPPRETQYF.